The 17 T cell receptor beta chains in this list originate from one sample, sequenced in a study of shared clonotypes between healthy human individuals. The table came from immunoSEQ multiplex PCR; TCRdb's copy has only in-frame clones and leaves some out. Of 2 million to 2.5 million clones listed, more than 85% are singletons. The naive CD8 population came from CD45RO-negative cells selected for CCR7, without terminally differentiated effector memory CD45RA+ cells. The specimen sequenced was naive CD8+ T cells from PBMCs. The receptors were gathered from a man younger than 35 in good health. Some clones in this sample may be carry-over from other donors' samples.

The chain joins TRBV9 to TRBJ2-1, with unresolved D. The ends were cut back, 4 bases at V and 13 bases at J, with 15 bases in the middle. CDR1 and CDR2 from the germline V gene are SGDLS and YYNGEE. The CDR3 has 12 amino acids. CDR3 nucleotide sequence: TGTGCCAGCAGCCCCCCCGGACCGAAACAGTTCTTC. Amino acid sequence: CASSPPGPKQFF.

This chain connects TRBV9 to TRBJ1-2; D remains ambiguous. The CDR3 totals 15 residues. The germline CDR1 and CDR2 sequences are SGDLS and YYNGEE. The V end was cut by 0 bases, the J end by 0 bases, with 9 bases between. This CDR3 is CASSVEGRPNYGYTF. CDR3 coding DNA: TGTGCCAGCAGCGTAGAAGGCCGACCTAACTATGGCTACACCTTC. The variable domain in full, completed from reference TRBV9 and TRBJ1-2, reads DSGVTQTPKHLITATGQRVTLRCSPRSGDLSVYWYQQSLDQGLQFLIQYYNGEERAKGNILERFSAQQFPDLHSELNLSSLELGDSALYFCASSVEGRPNYGYTFGSGTRLTVV.

This chain uses TRBV19 with TRBJ2-2; D remains unclear. Looked up from germline, CDR1 is LNHDA and CDR2 is SQIVND (reference sequence). CDR3 length: 14 residues. V lost 0 bases and J 6 bases, leaving 8 bases between the germline ends. Here the CDR3 reads CASSIDRGPGELFF. DNA of the CDR3: TGTGCCAGTAGTATAGATAGAGGACCCGGGGAGCTGTTTTTT.

The V call is TRBV7-9, the J call TRBJ2-1; D is unclear. The CDR3 is made up of 17 amino acids. With 7 bases removed from V and 6 bases from J, the gap between germline ends came to 25 bases. Germline CDR1 is SEHNR and CDR2 is FQNEAQ (reference sequence). For the CDR3, the DNA is TGTGCCAGCACCTCGATTAGGAGCGCAACATCGTTCAATGAGCAGTTCTTC. It specifies CASTSIRSATSFNEQFF. Full variable domain (missing parts from reference TRBV7-9 and TRBJ2-1): DTGVSQNPRHKITKRGQNVTFRCDPISEHNRLYWYRQTLGQGPEFLTYFQNEAQLEKSRLLSDRFSAERPKGSFSTLEIQRTEQGDSAMYLCASTSIRSATSFNEQFFGPGTRLTVL.

The V call is TRBV7-8, the J call TRBJ2-7; a weak D match, TRBD2 (5 bases). The length of the CDR3 is 16 residues. The germline V gene encodes CDR1 SGHVS and CDR2 FQNEAQ. Trimming removed 2 bases from V and 2 bases from J, with 16 bases in between. The CDR3 here is CASSLSLLAKTYEQYF. For the CDR3, the DNA is TGTGCCAGCAGCTTAAGTTTGTTAGCGAAAACCTACGAGCAGTACTTC.

The chain employs TRBV7-8 and TRBJ2-5, with 8 bases matching TRBD2. V shed 6 bases, J shed 4 bases, and the junction held 13 bases outside the gene matches. The CDR3 runs 16 residues. CDR1 and CDR2 (germline): SGHVS, FQNEAQ. The CDR3 coding sequence is TGTGCCAGCAGGATTCTCGGGAGGGCGGGGGGAGAGACCCAGTACTTC. Protein: CASRILGRAGGETQYF. The whole variable domain, remainder taken from reference TRBV7-8 and TRBJ2-5, is GAGVSQSPRYKVAKRGQDVALRCDPISGHVSLFWYQQALGQGPEFLTYFQNEAQLDKSGLPSDRFFAERPEGSVSTLKIQRTQQEDSAVYLCASRILGRAGGETQYFGPGTRLLVL.

The genes are TRBV27 and TRBJ2-1; 9 nucleotides match TRBD2. Germline CDR1 is MNHEY and CDR2 is SMNVEV (reference sequence). The CDR3 consists of 14 residues. V dropped 5 bases and J dropped 8; count of bases not matched to a gene: 7. CDR3 loop: CASSPVAGVDEQFF. The DNA for the CDR3 is TGTGCCAGCAGTCCCGTAGCGGGAGTGGATGAGCAGTTCTTC.

CDR3 in DNA: TGCAGCGTTTCCGGAGCCCCTGGGAGGACTGAAGCTTTCTTT. This sequence encodes CSVSGAPGRTEAFF. The chain carries TRBV29-1 and TRBJ1-1, with D unresolved. Germline V CDR1 and CDR2: SQVTM, ANQGSEA. The CDR3 spans 14 residues. The ends were cut back, 5 bases at V and 5 bases at J, with 18 bases in the middle.

This clone came up once. The chain uses TRBV5-5 and TRBJ2-7; D assignment may be TRBD1 or TRBD2 (5 bases each). The germline CDR1 and CDR2 sequences are SGHKS and YYEKEE (reference sequence). V was cut by 3 bases and J by 3 bases, with 13 bases left in between. This CDR3 contains 14 residues. This CDR3 is CASSSGSRGYEQYF. CDR3 nucleotides: TGTGCCAGCAGCTCGGGTTCGAGGGGCTACGAGCAGTACTTC.

This clone was picked up one time. J is TRBJ2-7 and V is TRBV7-8; 7 positions match TRBD2. The CDR3 totals 15 residues. CDR1 and CDR2 (germline): SGHVS, FQNEAQ. The V and J ends lost 3 bases and 2 bases, in that order; junction bases with no gene match: 7. The CDR3 bases are TGTGCCAGCAGCTTCTCAGCGGGACGGACCTACGAGCAGTACTTC. It is translated as CASSFSAGRTYEQYF.

The chain couples TRBV6-5 to TRBJ2-5, with D perhaps matching TRBD2 (5 bases). Trimming left V 2 bases short and J 5 bases short, with 12 bases between. This CDR3 is 14 amino acids long. CDR1 is MNHEY and CDR2 is SVGAGI in the germline V gene. DNA for the CDR3: TGTGCCAGCAGTTACGCGGGTGCGTCGGAGACCCAGTACTTC. Amino acid sequence: CASSYAGASETQYF.

This clone appeared once. In DNA, the CDR3 is TGTGCCATCAGTGAGGGACAGGCCCATGGCTACACCTTC. Translated: CAISEGQAHGYTF. The rearrangement links TRBV10-3 to TRBJ1-2, with 7 bases matching TRBD1. Looked up from germline, CDR1 is ENHRY and CDR2 is SYGVKD. The CDR3 sequence is 13 residues long. V gave up 2 bases and J gave up 6 bases; unmatched junction bases: 3.

The chain combines TRBV4-3 with TRBJ2-1; no reliable D call. CDR1 LGHNA and CDR2 YSLEER come from the germline V gene. CDR3 size: 15 residues. Deletions cut 1 base from V and 6 bases from J, with 13 bases between. CDR3 protein: CASSQGVATVNEQFF. Here the CDR3 DNA reads TGCGCCAGCAGCCAAGGGGTAGCAACGGTCAATGAGCAGTTCTTC.

This CDR3 is CASSQDTGAYEQYF. The CDR3 DNA follows: TGTGCCAGCAGCCAAGATACAGGGGCCTACGAGCAGTACTTC. The chain uses TRBV27 and TRBJ2-7; 7 bases fit TRBD1. V shed 6 bases, J shed 2 bases, and the junction held 7 bases outside the gene matches. The CDR3 has 14 amino acids. In germline, CDR1 is MNHEY, CDR2 SMNVEV (reference sequence).

The gene calls are TRBV29-1 and TRBJ1-1, with TRBD1 matching over 7 bases. The ends lost 6 bases at V and 5 bases at J; junction bases unmatched: 6. The germline V gene encodes CDR1 SQVTM and CDR2 ANQGSEA. The CDR3 length is 12 residues. Here the CDR3 DNA reads TGCAGCGTGCCAGGGGGGGGGACTGAAGCTTTCTTT. It yields the protein CSVPGGGTEAFF.

The V call is TRBV27, the J call TRBJ2-7, with 8 bases matching TRBD2. The CDR3 consists of 15 residues. The V gene end was trimmed by 2 bases and the J gene end by 7 bases; junction bases not matched to a gene: 10. The germline gives CDR1 MNHEY, CDR2 SMNVEV (reference sequence). CDR3 DNA: TGTGCCAGCAGTTTAGAATTCGCGGGAGGCGGGGAGCAGTACTTC. Translating gives CASSLEFAGGGEQYF.

V gene TRBV7-6 combines with J gene TRBJ2-1, with D possibly matching TRBD2 (6 bases). CDR3 length: 14 residues. CDR1 is SGHVS, CDR2 FNYEAQ, per germline. V was trimmed by 5 bases and J by 10 bases, leaving 18 bases between them. CDR3 bases: TGTGCCAGCAGCGCCCCAGTGGGCGCGGGAGAGCAGTTCTTC. It specifies CASSAPVGAGEQFF. Full variable domain (rest looked up from reference TRBV7-6 and TRBJ2-1): GAGVSQSPRYKVTKRGQDVALRCDPISGHVSLYWYRQALGQGPEFLTYFNYEAQQDKSGLPNDRFSAERPEGSISTLTIQRTEQRDSAMYRCASSAPVGAGEQFFGPGTRLTVL.